Given below is one T cell receptor (beta chain) in context. This clone occurred a few times. This receptor's antigen is unknown. The sample holds no much larger clone one base away, and base qualities are not on file. TCRbeta CDR3 regions were amplified from genomic DNA using the immunoSEQ Assay, a bias-controlled multiplex PCR. The authors processed their data as follows. The number of nucleated cells in each sample was estimated from the amplification of reference gene primers within the assay. Sequence reads were collapsed and filtered to measure the absolute abundance of every unique TCRbeta CDR3 rearrangement. Productive Simpson clonality was computed per sample as the square root of Simpson's diversity index over productive rearrangements. Not all clones reach the TCRdb copy of this immuneACCESS table, which keeps in-frame sequences only. Checked studies attribute under half of the gap to unresolved V genes and leave the rest unexplained. V, J and clone size derive from that table, while D and trimming were established from the DNA sequence. In this sample the table shows under 250,000 clones, approximately 86% of which occur a single time. The ten largest make up around 6% of the sample.

These data originate in a study of blood T cell repertoires in COVID-19 (dated by TCRdb to 2018 to 2021). About the full investigation: Collaborator samples came from the United States, Italy and Spain and covered acute and convalescent phases of COVID-19. Where HLA class I and class II types were available, the types were taken from metadata supplied by the sample provider, not from assay-based typing. The prospective study material was composed of cDNA or gDNA derived from T cells, B-cell-depleted T cells, or PBMCs. The repertoires were released in a freely available public database intended as a resource for research on the immune response to SARS-CoV-2. The dataset comprised deeply sampled blood TCRbeta repertoires from subjects exposed to, actively infected with, or recovered from COVID-19. Sample metadata almost always included a de-identified subject ID, COVID-19 status, age in years and sex. Samples came from the ongoing ImmuneRACE study (first 160 participants) plus 1,254 subjects from 6 global collaborators.

General findings and caveats noted by the study authors: Clinical and demographic metadata were provided uncurated, with the amount varying by source and participant.

The collaborating institutions used their own protocols to collect whole blood in K2EDTA tubes. Collaborator samples were shipped for TCRbeta analysis as frozen whole blood, isolated PBMCs, or DNA extracted from either sample type. This sequence was found in a human donor in a cohort sampled during active COVID-19. The source material was peripheral blood.

In nucleotide form, the sequence is TGTGCCAGCAGCCAAGATTTCGTAGTCGACGAGCAGTACTTC. Translation gives CASSQDFVVDEQYF. The chain couples TRBV3-1 (or the pseudogene TRBV3-2) to TRBJ2-7; the D gene is not confidently resolved. The CDR3 runs 14 residues from the cysteine to the phenylalanine. The read is trimmed to its CDR3 DNA, 42 bases read in frame from base 1. Via the germline V gene (reference sequence), CDR1 is LGHDT and CDR2 YNNKEL. V is shortened by 0 bases, J by 5 bases, and the region joining them spans 11 bases.